The 12 T cell receptor beta chains below were found in one sample sequenced in a study of T cell responses to AZD1222 COVID-19 vaccine. Data came from immunoSEQ multiplex PCR; TCRdb stores just in-frame clones and leaves some out. The table lists some 130,000 clones, roughly 89% of them singletons. Sequencing used peripheral blood, obtained on day 0 of AZD1222 vaccination. Source of these receptors: an adult in good health.

The chain links TRBV6-5 to TRBJ1-1; D gene uncertain. The ends were cut back, 10 bases at V and 1 base at J, with 10 bases in the middle. Germline V CDR1 and CDR2: MNHEY, SVGAGI. The CDR3 is 12 residues long. DNA for the CDR3: TGTGCCACGGCCCCCACGAACACTGAAGCTTTCTTT. It yields the protein CATAPTNTEAFF.

V gene TRBV18 combines with J gene TRBJ1-1; D might be TRBD1 (5 bases). The CDR3 spans 14 residues. Trimming stripped 6 bases from V and 4 bases from J, with 15 bases between. Germline lookup yields CDR1 KGHSH and CDR2 LQKENI. The CDR3 sequence is CASSQWGGATEAFF. The CDR3 nucleotides read TGTGCCAGCTCCCAATGGGGCGGGGCCACTGAAGCTTTCTTT.

CDR3 sequence reads: CASSLKRTGGLVEQYF. CDR3 coding DNA: TGTGCCAGCAGTTTAAAGAGGACAGGGGGCCTTGTCGAGCAGTACTTC. The genes are TRBV2 and TRBJ2-7; TRBD1 matches 11 bases. CDR1 is SNHLY, CDR2 FYNNEI, per germline. The CDR3 loop spans 16 amino acids. After removal of 5 bases from V and 6 bases from J, the junction contained 12 bases not matched to a gene.

The rearrangement joins TRBV7-8 to TRBJ1-1; 7 nucleotides agree with TRBD1. Unmatched junction bases numbered 5, after V lost 0 bases and J lost 4 bases. The CDR3 spans 15 residues. Looked up from germline, CDR1 is SGHVS and CDR2 is FQNEAQ. CDR3 loop: CASSLARQGGTEAFF. CDR3 DNA sequence: TGTGCCAGCAGCTTAGCGCGTCAGGGGGGCACTGAAGCTTTCTTT.

The chain couples TRBV5-1 to TRBJ1-1, with D hard to call. The germline gives CDR1 SGHRS, CDR2 YFSETQ. The germline V and J ends were trimmed by 4 bases and 1 base, with 11 bases remaining between them. There are 14 residues in the CDR3. The CDR3 region has the DNA TGCGCCAGCAGCCCCCTTCCGGCGAACACTGAAGCTTTCTTT. Residues: CASSPLPANTEAFF. Full variable domain (rest looked up from reference TRBV5-1 and TRBJ1-1): KAGVTQTPRYLIKTRGQQVTLSCSPISGHRSVSWYQQTPGQGLQFLFEYFSETQRNKGNFPGRFSGRQFSNSRSEMNVSTLELGDSALYLCASSPLPANTEAFFGQGTRLTVV.

In its sample, this clone was seen once. The rearrangement links TRBV5-6 to TRBJ1-1; TRBD1 matches at 9 bases. Trimming removed 0 bases from V and 6 bases from J; junction bases left unmatched: 9. From germline, CDR1 is SGHDT and CDR2 YYEEEE. The CDR3 is made up of 16 amino acids. The chain's CDR3 is CASSLGGTGGFSEAFF. Written as DNA, the CDR3 is TGTGCCAGCAGCTTGGGTGGCACAGGGGGCTTCTCTGAAGCTTTCTTT.

This chain links TRBV5-1 with TRBJ1-1, with a tentative D call TRBD1 (5 bases). The CDR3 is made up of 15 amino acids. With 1 base removed from V and 3 bases from J, the gap between germline ends came to 13 bases. Germline CDR1 is SGHRS and CDR2 is YFSETQ. CDR3: CASSLSAGWDTEAFF. The CDR3 bases are TGCGCCAGCAGCTTGTCGGCAGGGTGGGACACTGAAGCTTTCTTT. Full variable domain (rest looked up from reference TRBV5-1 and TRBJ1-1): KAGVTQTPRYLIKTRGQQVTLSCSPISGHRSVSWYQQTPGQGLQFLFEYFSETQRNKGNFPGRFSGRQFSNSRSEMNVSTLELGDSALYLCASSLSAGWDTEAFFGQGTRLTVV.

This clone was counted once. The J gene is TRBJ1-2, the V gene TRBV5-6, with 7 bases matching TRBD1. The CDR3 has 14 residues. V shed 4 bases and J 7 bases; nucleotides not matched to a gene: 10. Germline V gene data show CDR1 as SGHDT and CDR2 as YYEEEE. CDR3 sequence: CASSVPGGARGYTF. As DNA, the CDR3 is TGTGCCAGCAGCGTCCCAGGGGGGGCACGTGGCTACACCTTC.

The chain links TRBV30 to TRBJ1-6, with TRBD1 identical over 10 bases. The CDR3 is 13 residues long. Germline CDR1 and CDR2: GTSNPN and SVGIG (reference sequence). V gave up 3 bases and J gave up 7 bases; unmatched junction bases: 0. The CDR3: CAWRDRGNSPLHF. CDR3 DNA sequence: TGTGCCTGGAGGGACAGGGGGAATTCACCCCTCCACTTT.

The chain recombines TRBV28 with TRBJ1-6; D unresolved. Germline V gene lookup returns CDR1 MDHEN and CDR2 SYDVKM. V dropped 5 bases and J dropped 7 bases, with 12 bases sitting between them. The CDR3 extends over 14 amino acids. Written as DNA, the CDR3 is TGTGCCAGCAGTACGGTCATCCGCAATTCACCCCTCCACTTT. Translating it yields CASSTVIRNSPLHF.

The chain recombines TRBV7-9 with TRBJ2-2; perhaps TRBD2 as D (5 bases). Germline CDR1 SEHNR, CDR2 FQNEAQ (reference sequence). The CDR3 is 14 amino acids. Trimming removed 5 bases from V and 6 bases from J, with 13 bases in between. CDR3 coding DNA: TGTGCCAGCAGCCCCCGTGCCGGGGCCGGGGAGCTGTTTTTT. Its translation is CASSPRAGAGELFF.

The gene calls are TRBV18 and TRBJ1-4, with TRBD1 as a possible D gene (5 bases). Germline V gene lookup returns CDR1 KGHSH and CDR2 LQKENI. V was pared by 2 bases and J by 8 bases, with 15 bases between. The CDR3 has 15 residues. CDR3 sequence reads: CASSPAAGTEEKLFF. The CDR3 coding sequence is TGTGCCAGCTCACCAGCCGCAGGGACTGAGGAAAAACTGTTTTTT. The whole variable domain, filled in from reference TRBV18 and TRBJ1-4, reads NAGVMQNPRHLVRRRGQEARLRCSPMKGHSHVYWYRQLPEEGLKFMVYLQKENIIDESGMPKERFSAEFPKEGPSILRIQQVVRGDSAAYFCASSPAAGTEEKLFFGSGTQLSVL.